This T cell receptor beta chain was identified during a study of cytomegalovirus exposure and HLA in healthy donors. Primers: 60 Vbeta forward and 13 Jbeta reverse. Here immunoSEQ multiplex PCR was the method, and the copy in TCRdb shows in-frame clones only, minus some. This sample carries about 160,000 clones, around four fifths of them seen once, and the ten largest clones take more than 1.2%. A word on this clone: The antigen is undetermined.

Points from the study as a whole: Specificity for CMV antigens was confirmed in vitro for a few of the CMV-associated chains. Rare TCR sequences predominated, though certain public TCRs were found in many donors. Several of the most significant clusters were apparently associated with common viral pathogens in a later analysis.

The CDR3 has 15 amino acids. After removal of 2 bases from V and 4 bases from J, the junction contained 7 bases not matched to a gene. Germline CDR1 is LGHNA and CDR2 is YSLEER. The sequence was obtained from a male donor in good health and CMV-seronegative. This rearrangement joins TRBV4-3 to TRBJ2-7; 8 bases agree with TRBD1. Sequenced input: PBMCs. CDR3 loop: CASSQSQGAAYEQYF. In nucleotides, the CDR3 is TGCGCCAGCAGCCAAAGCCAGGGGGCAGCGTACGAGCAGTACTTC.